Shown below are 10 T cell receptor beta chains from a single sample sequenced in a study of human T cells and chemical hapten exposure. TCRdb independently ran MiXCR on the RACE reads; one entry per CDR3 protein. In the table there are a few hundred thousand distinct CDR3 sequences, more than 4.5% of which are singletons. Indicated time point: patch test 1, 2 weeks after DPC sensitization. Treatment meaning: therapeutic diphenylcyclopropenone sensitization with weekly scalp DPC. This sample comprised whole blood, obtained in connection with sensitization to the hapten diphenylcyclopropenone (DPC). The receptors here all came from a woman between 50 and 59 years old with alopecia areata. Some clones in this sample may be carry-over from other donors' samples.

The CDR3 region has the DNA TGTGCCAGCAGCCGAACACAGGGCTCCACTGAAGCTTTCTTT. It codes for CASSRTQGSTEAFF. The rearrangement uses TRBV11-1 and TRBJ1-1; tentatively, D is TRBD1 (6 bases). The CDR3 extends over 14 amino acids. CDR1 SGHAT and CDR2 FQDESV come from the germline V gene (reference sequence). V was shortened by 5 bases and J by 4 bases, with 14 bases between the two germline ends. The full variable domain, in which reference TRBV11-1 and TRBJ1-1 provide the parts outside the CDR3, is EAEVAQSPRYKITEKSQAVAFWCDPISGHATLYWYRQILGQGPELLVQFQDESVVDDSQLPKDRFSAERLKGVDSTLKIQPAELGDSAMYLCASSRTQGSTEAFFGQGTRLTVV.

The chain employs TRBV7-9 and TRBJ2-3; 10 positions match TRBD2. V lost 2 bases to trimming and J lost 3 bases; unmatched junction nucleotides: 8. This CDR3 region has 17 residues. Germline CDR1 SEHNR, CDR2 FQNEAQ (reference sequence). CDR3 loop: CASSLFPPSGGTDTQYF. CDR3 nucleotides: TGTGCCAGCAGCTTATTCCCCCCTAGCGGGGGAACAGATACGCAGTATTTT.

This clonotype came up a few times. The gene calls are TRBV12-3 or TRBV12-4 and TRBJ1-5; TRBD1 might be the D (5 bases). The CDR3 totals 14 residues. Trimming stripped 2 bases from V and 8 bases from J, with 13 bases between. For the CDR3, the DNA is TGTGCCAGCAGTTTATGGGCAGGGCAGGAGCCCCAGCATTTT. Translation gives CASSLWAGQEPQHF.

The sample holds many counts of this clonotype. DNA of the CDR3: TGTGCCAGCAGACGCACCCCCTACGAGCAGTACTTC. Protein product: CASRRTPYEQYF. The V gene is TRBV6-2 or TRBV6-3, the J gene TRBJ2-7; no definite D call. The V and J ends lost 6 bases and 2 bases respectively, with 8 bases between them. The CDR3 is 12 residues long. The germline gives CDR1 MNHEY, CDR2 SVGEGT.

This clonotype was observed a few times. The chain carries TRBV12-3 or TRBV12-4 and TRBJ2-1; 7 nucleotides match TRBD1. CDR3 length: 15 amino acids. V was pared by 5 bases and J by 5 bases, with 9 bases of the junction left unmatched. The CDR3 sequence: CASSPTTGPHNEQFF. CDR3 sequence (DNA): TGTGCCAGCAGTCCCACGACAGGGCCGCACAATGAGCAGTTCTTC.

The chain combines TRBV6-2 or TRBV6-3 with TRBJ2-2, with D unresolved. Germline CDR1 is MNHEY and CDR2 is SVGEGT. V dropped 4 bases and J dropped 1 base, with 10 bases sitting between them. The CDR3 has 15 amino acids. The DNA for the CDR3 is TGTGCCAGCAGTTGGCGCGCCGAGAACACCGGGGAGCTGTTTTTT. The encoded protein is CASSWRAENTGELFF.

This clonotype was found many times. J is TRBJ1-1 and V is TRBV6-1; D is perhaps TRBD1 (6 bases). The length of the CDR3 is 13 residues. The V gene's germline CDR1 is MNHNS and CDR2 SASEGT. V dropped 0 bases and J dropped 11 bases, with 13 bases sitting between them. CDR3 residues: CASSEASRTEAFF. CDR3 sequence (DNA): TGTGCCAGCAGTGAAGCGTCCCGGACAGAGGCTTTCTTT.

This clonotype occurred a few times. J is TRBJ1-3 and V is TRBV12-3 or TRBV12-4; no definite D call. CDR3 length: 13 residues. V lost 11 bases and J 0 bases, leaving 11 bases between the germline ends. This chain's CDR3 is CAFSPDSGNTIYF. CDR3 DNA: TGTGCCTTCAGCCCAGACTCTGGAAACACCATATATTTT.

This clonotype appeared many times. This chain links TRBV4-1 with TRBJ1-4; D unresolved. The germline V gene encodes CDR1 MGHRA and CDR2 YSYEKL. Trimming cost V 0 bases and J 0 bases, with 8 bases left between them. This CDR3 spans 16 amino acids. In DNA form, the CDR3 reads TGCGCCAGCAGCCAAGATACGCCAGCAACTAATGAAAAACTGTTTTTT. Translating gives CASSQDTPATNEKLFF.

This clonotype has a count of ten or more. This chain uses TRBV4-2 with TRBJ1-3; a weak D match, TRBD1 (6 bases). The CDR3 is made up of 13 amino acids. Germline CDR1 reads LGHNA; CDR2 reads YNFKEQ. The V and J ends lost 4 bases and 11 bases respectively, with 15 bases between them. The CDR3 sequence: CASSRWRQDSIYF. The CDR3 nucleotides read TGTGCCAGCAGCCGGTGGAGACAGGACTCCATATATTTT.